The 9 T cell receptor beta chains given below trace back to one sample, sequenced in a study of cytomegalovirus exposure and HLA in healthy donors. PCR was performed using 60 Vbeta and 13 Jbeta primers. Using immunoSEQ multiplex PCR, the repertoire was profiled, and TCRdb retains in-frame clones only, with some absent. Among 80,000 to 95,000 clones listed, 64% were seen once. Sequenced: PBMCs. Receptors were obtained from a human donor in good health.

The chain is built from TRBV7-2 and TRBJ2-1; perhaps TRBD2 as D (6 bases). Germline V gene lookup returns CDR1 SGHTA and CDR2 FQGNSA. V was cut by 5 bases and J by 7 bases, with 15 bases left in between. The CDR3 extends over 14 amino acids. The CDR3 bases are TGTGCCAGCAGCGCACGGGACTCACGGAATGAGCAGTTCTTC. Translation gives CASSARDSRNEQFF.

CDR3 protein: CASSLLTVSQYEQYF. The DNA for the CDR3 is TGTGCCAGCAGCTTACTGACAGTTTCGCAGTACGAGCAGTACTTC. J is TRBJ2-7 and V is TRBV7-2; tentative D call: TRBD1 (5 bases). The CDR3 extends over 15 amino acids. V was cut by 2 bases and J by 4 bases, with 15 bases left in between. Germline CDR1 SGHTA, CDR2 FQGNSA.

V is TRBV7-9 and J is TRBJ1-4; 8 bases are shared with TRBD1. With V trimmed by 5 bases and J by 6 bases, 8 bases remained unmatched. Germline CDR1 SEHNR, CDR2 FQNEAQ (reference sequence). CDR3 length: 15 amino acids. For the CDR3, the DNA is TGTGCCAGCAGCATTCCGCAGGGGGCGTATGAAAAACTGTTTTTT. Protein sequence: CASSIPQGAYEKLFF.

This clone was seen a few times. CDR3 loop: CASSLGGGGGRETQYF. As DNA, the CDR3 is TGTGCCAGCAGCTTAGGTGGTGGCGGGGGGCGAGAGACCCAGTACTTC. The chain joins TRBV11-3 to TRBJ2-5, with 8 bases fitting TRBD2. The germline CDR1 and CDR2 sequences are SGHNT and YENEEA. Trimming took 1 base from V and 4 from J; bases not matched to a gene: 8. CDR3 length: 16 residues.

The V and J genes are TRBV5-4 and TRBJ2-2; D is undetermined. The CDR3 spans 13 residues. Germline CDR1 is SGHNT and CDR2 is YYREEE (reference sequence). V shed 5 bases and J shed 7 bases, with 12 bases lying between them. The CDR3 is CASSYSLGGELFF. The CDR3 bases are TGTGCCAGCAGTTACAGTCTTGGCGGGGAGCTGTTTTTT.

V and J are TRBV7-9 and TRBJ1-2, with a tentative D call TRBD1 (6 bases). This CDR3 contains 18 residues. The germline gives CDR1 SEHNR, CDR2 FQNEAQ (reference sequence). V was trimmed by 4 bases and J by 5 bases, leaving 26 bases between them. This CDR3 reads CASSSVVESTRGFYGYTF. For the CDR3, the DNA is TGTGCCAGCAGCTCCGTGGTTGAGAGCACCAGGGGTTTTTATGGCTACACCTTC.

Note on this clone: Other DNA sequences within the sample encode an identical CDR3. V and J are TRBV7-7 and TRBJ2-5, with D perhaps matching TRBD1 (6 bases). Germline values: CDR1 SSHAT, CDR2 FNYEAQ (reference sequence). V was trimmed by 3 bases and J by 2 bases, leaving 7 bases between them. This CDR3 has 13 residues. DNA of the CDR3: TGTGCCAGCAGCTTGGACAGACAAGAGACCCAGTACTTC. Translation: CASSLDRQETQYF.

This clone turned up a few times. The genes are TRBV15 and TRBJ1-3; TRBD1 agrees at 8 bases. Germline V gene sequence: CDR1 LNHNV, CDR2 YYDKDF (reference sequence). V trimming: 1 base; J trimming: 4 bases; junction bases outside the gene matches: 6. This CDR3 has 16 residues. In nucleotides, the CDR3 is TGTGCCACCAGCAGAGCGGGACAGGAGGCCGGAAACACCATATATTTT. Translated, it gives CATSRAGQEAGNTIYF.

CDR3 amino acids: CAWSAVSGNTIYF. Written as DNA, the CDR3 is TGTGCCTGGAGTGCGGTCTCTGGAAACACCATATATTTT. The chain uses TRBV30 and TRBJ1-3; the D is unclear. The germline V and J ends were trimmed by 1 base and 0 bases, with 4 bases remaining between them. Germline-derived CDR1 and CDR2 are GTSNPN and SVGIG (reference sequence). The CDR3 has 13 amino acids.